The clone carrying this T cell receptor (beta chain) was found a few times. The antigen is undetermined. The source of the sample is a study of identical twins. CDR1 SGHRS and CDR2 YFSETQ come from the germline V gene. V was trimmed by 2 bases and J by 0 bases, leaving 7 bases between them. The CDR3 totals 14 residues. TCRdb fed the 5' RACE reads into MiXCR, producing one record per CDR3 protein. Seen here are 450,000 to 600,000 distinct CDR3 sequences, about a fifth observed once, and the top ten hold more than 0.4%. The study's findings and limits: Low generation probability was overrepresented in out-of-frame alpha sequences shared by twins. Cord blood beta clonotypes present at high abundance carried fewer insertions; no such pattern appeared in memory repertoires.

This sample also belongs to another study, concerning yellow fever vaccine responses in identical twins.

The TCR sequence derives from a woman between 18 and 30 years old in good health. The sequenced material came from CD4+ T cells sorted from blood. The chain employs TRBV5-1 and TRBJ2-3; D may be TRBD2 (5 bases). The CDR3 bases are TGCGCCAGCAGCTTCGGGATCAGCACAGATACGCAGTATTTT. Protein sequence: CASSFGISTDTQYF.